Shown below are 11 T cell receptor beta chains from a single sample sequenced in a study of beta chain features in type 1 diabetes. Findings and caveats of the study: Researchers report that Type 1 diabetes patients had moderately but significantly shorter TCRB CDR3s across all four CD4+ subsets.

These TCRs are of unknown antigen specificity. Of the isolated RNA, all was reverse transcribed, and so the sequenced material was expressed TCRB transcripts. Assay: immunoSEQ multiplex PCR; the TCRdb copy retains only in-frame clones and omits some. The sample has around 710,000 clones, around 12% seen once. Source material: naive CD4+ T cells from blood. The receptors were gathered from a man in his thirties or forties with type 1 diabetes.

The J gene is TRBJ2-7, the V gene TRBV12-5, with 8 bases identical to TRBD1. The CDR3 is 14 amino acids. J lost 6 bases, V lost 6 bases, and 10 bases had no gene match. CDR1 and CDR2 (germline): LGHNT, FRNRAP. In DNA, the CDR3 is TGTGCTAGTGGCCGACGGACAGGGCCGGGCGAGCAGTACTTC. Translation gives CASGRRTGPGEQYF.

The rearrangement uses TRBV11-2 and TRBJ2-2, with a weak D call TRBD2 (5 bases). This CDR3 has 12 amino acids. Germline V gene data show CDR1 as SGHAT and CDR2 as FQNNGV. Trimming stripped 7 bases from V and 6 bases from J, with 9 bases between. The CDR3 DNA sequence: TGTGCCAGCACCGAGGGTTCCGGGGAGCTGTTTTTT. This translates into CASTEGSGELFF.

V and J are TRBV4-3 and TRBJ1-4; D may be TRBD1 (5 bases). The CDR3 extends over 17 amino acids. Germline V gene sequence: CDR1 LGHNA, CDR2 YSLEER. V lost 4 bases to trimming and J lost 0 bases, with 15 bases between them. The CDR3, as DNA: TGCGCCAGCAGCCCGAGGGGAGGGGCTGCAACTAATGAAAAACTGTTTTTT. Its translation: CASSPRGGAATNEKLFF.

This clone was recorded a few times. The chain uses TRBV7-2 and TRBJ2-1; possible D gene TRBD1, 6 bases. Germline lookup yields CDR1 SGHTA and CDR2 FQGNSA. Deletions cut 5 bases from V and 2 bases from J, with 16 bases between. CDR3 length: 16 residues. In nucleotides, the CDR3 is TGTGCCAGCAGCCCCAGGGGATTGGGGACCTACAATGAGCAGTTCTTC. Its protein is CASSPRGLGTYNEQFF. The variable domain in full, completed from reference TRBV7-2 and TRBJ2-1, reads GAGVSQSPSNKVTEKGKDVELRCDPISGHTALYWYRQSLGQGLEFLIYFQGNSAPDKSGLPSDRFSAERTGGSVSTLTIQRTQQEDSAVYLCASSPRGLGTYNEQFFGPGTRLTVL.

This clone was counted between two and nine times. V and J are TRBV27 and TRBJ1-2; no definite D call. The germline gives CDR1 MNHEY, CDR2 SMNVEV (reference sequence). CDR3 length: 14 residues. Between the trimmed V and J ends, which lost 8 bases and 4 bases, there was a span of 17 bases. The CDR3 DNA sequence: TGTGCCAGCCGCGAAAGGGTGCCTCCCTATGGCTACACCTTC. Its protein product is CASRERVPPYGYTF.

This clone was detected a few times. The chain recombines TRBV7-7 with TRBJ2-1; D may be TRBD1 or TRBD2 (5 bases each). Germline-derived CDR1 and CDR2 are SSHAT and FNYEAQ (reference sequence). The CDR3 consists of 14 residues. Here the CDR3 DNA reads TGTGCTAGCTCCCGAGGGGCAGATTACAATGAGCAGTTCTTC. This translates into CASSRGADYNEQFF.

Only a few counts were recorded for this clone. The genes are TRBV30 and TRBJ1-4; the match to TRBD1 covers 7 bases. The CDR3 spans 13 residues. V lost 3 bases to trimming and J lost 5 bases; unmatched junction nucleotides: 3. Germline-derived CDR1 and CDR2 are GTSNPN and SVGIG (reference sequence). CDR3 protein: CAWSPRGNEKLFF. The CDR3 coding sequence is TGTGCCTGGAGCCCCAGGGGGAATGAAAAACTGTTTTTT.

The rearrangement joins TRBV19 to TRBJ1-2, with TRBD1 as a possible D gene (5 bases). Trimming stripped 4 bases from V and 11 bases from J, with 14 bases between. Germline V gene data show CDR1 as LNHDA and CDR2 as SQIVND (reference sequence). The CDR3 has 12 residues. The CDR3 loop reads CASSNRDVGYTF. For the CDR3, the DNA is TGTGCCAGTAGTAATAGGGACGTCGGGTACACCTTC.

This clone was observed a handful of times. This chain connects TRBV25-1 to TRBJ1-6; a possible D gene is TRBD1 (6 bases). This CDR3 is 15 amino acids long. Germline V gene lookup returns CDR1 MGHDK and CDR2 SYGVNS. Trimming cost V 6 bases and J 0 bases, with 9 bases left between them. The CDR3 here is CASSPGVSYNSPLHF. The CDR3 coding sequence is TGTGCCAGCAGCCCAGGGGTCTCCTATAATTCACCCCTCCACTTT.

This clone occurred a few times. The CDR3 reads CASGQGYEQYF. For the CDR3, the DNA is TGTGCCAGCGGACAGGGCTACGAGCAGTACTTC. The chain employs TRBV6-5 and TRBJ2-7; 8 bases are a match to TRBD1. Looked up from germline, CDR1 is MNHEY and CDR2 is SVGAGI. The CDR3 contains 11 residues. Trimming took 8 bases from V and 3 from J; bases not matched to a gene: 0.

The rearrangement links TRBV7-3 to TRBJ1-5; D possibly corresponds to TRBD1 (5 bases). Germline V gene data show CDR1 as SGHTA and CDR2 as FQGTGA. Trimming removed 1 base from V and 4 bases from J, with 8 bases in between. CDR3 length: 14 residues. The CDR3 nucleotides are TGTGCCAGCAGCTTAAGGGCAGGGAATCAGCCCCAGCATTTT. Its protein is CASSLRAGNQPQHF.